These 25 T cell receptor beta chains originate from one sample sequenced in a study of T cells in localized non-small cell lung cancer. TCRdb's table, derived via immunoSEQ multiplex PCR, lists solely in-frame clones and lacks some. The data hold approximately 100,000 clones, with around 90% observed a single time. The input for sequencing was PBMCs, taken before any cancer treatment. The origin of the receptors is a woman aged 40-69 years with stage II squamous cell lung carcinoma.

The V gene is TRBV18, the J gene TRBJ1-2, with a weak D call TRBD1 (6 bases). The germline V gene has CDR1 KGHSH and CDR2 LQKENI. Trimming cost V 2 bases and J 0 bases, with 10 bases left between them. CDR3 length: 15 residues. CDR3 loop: CASSPEQGANYGYTF. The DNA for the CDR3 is TGTGCCAGCTCACCAGAACAGGGAGCTAACTATGGCTACACCTTC.

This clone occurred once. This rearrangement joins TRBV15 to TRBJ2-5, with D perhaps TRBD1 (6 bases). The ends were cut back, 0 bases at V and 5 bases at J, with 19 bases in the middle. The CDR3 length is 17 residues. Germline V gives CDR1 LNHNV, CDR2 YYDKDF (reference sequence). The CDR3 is CATSRDQGGLVVETQYF. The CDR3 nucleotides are TGTGCCACCAGCAGAGATCAAGGGGGATTGGTTGTCGAGACCCAGTACTTC.

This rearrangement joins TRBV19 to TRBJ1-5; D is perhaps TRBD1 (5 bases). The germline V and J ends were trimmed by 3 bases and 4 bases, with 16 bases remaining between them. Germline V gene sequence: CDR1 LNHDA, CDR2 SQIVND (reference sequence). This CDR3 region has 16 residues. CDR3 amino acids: CASSMGGGNRNQPQHF. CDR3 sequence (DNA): TGTGCCAGTAGTATGGGGGGTGGAAATCGAAATCAGCCCCAGCATTTT.

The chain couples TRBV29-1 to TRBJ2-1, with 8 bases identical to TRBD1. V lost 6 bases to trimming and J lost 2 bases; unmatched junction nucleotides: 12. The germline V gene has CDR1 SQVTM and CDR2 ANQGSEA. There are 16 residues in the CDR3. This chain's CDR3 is CSVTNLGQGTYNEQFF. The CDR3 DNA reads TGCAGCGTGACAAATCTAGGACAGGGCACCTACAATGAGCAGTTCTTC.

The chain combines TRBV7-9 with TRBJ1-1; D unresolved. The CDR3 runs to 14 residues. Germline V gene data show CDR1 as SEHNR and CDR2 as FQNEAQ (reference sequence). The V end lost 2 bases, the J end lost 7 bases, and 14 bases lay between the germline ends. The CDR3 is CASSLSGRTNEAFF. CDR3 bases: TGTGCCAGCAGCTTATCGGGCAGGACCAATGAAGCTTTCTTT.

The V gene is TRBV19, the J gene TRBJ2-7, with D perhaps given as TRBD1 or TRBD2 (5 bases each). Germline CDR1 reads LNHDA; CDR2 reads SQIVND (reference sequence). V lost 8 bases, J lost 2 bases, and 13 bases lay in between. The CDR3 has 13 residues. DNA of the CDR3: TGTGCCAGTTCCTCGAAGGGACCCTACGAGCAGTACTTC. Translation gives CASSSKGPYEQYF.

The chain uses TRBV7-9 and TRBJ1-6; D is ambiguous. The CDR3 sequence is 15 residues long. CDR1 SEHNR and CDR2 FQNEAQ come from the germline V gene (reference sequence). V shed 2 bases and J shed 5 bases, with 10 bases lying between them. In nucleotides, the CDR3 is TGTGCCAGCAGCTTATTTCTATCGGATAATTCACCCCTCCACTTT. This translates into CASSLFLSDNSPLHF. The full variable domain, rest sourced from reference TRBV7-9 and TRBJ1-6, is DTGVSQNPRHKITKRGQNVTFRCDPISEHNRLYWYRQTLGQGPEFLTYFQNEAQLEKSRLLSDRFSAERPKGSFSTLEIQRTEQGDSAMYLCASSLFLSDNSPLHFGNGTRLTVT.

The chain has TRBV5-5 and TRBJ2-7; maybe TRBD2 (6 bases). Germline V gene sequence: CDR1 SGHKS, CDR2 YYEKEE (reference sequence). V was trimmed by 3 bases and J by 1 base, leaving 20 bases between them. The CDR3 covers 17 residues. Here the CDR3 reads CASSSLGWTGDSYEQYF. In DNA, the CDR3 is TGTGCCAGCAGCTCCCTCGGGTGGACGGGGGATTCCTACGAGCAGTACTTC.

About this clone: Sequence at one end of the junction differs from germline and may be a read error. CDR3 residues: CASSLSLGNEQFF. CDR3 coding DNA: TGTGCTAGCAGCTTATCGCTAGGGAATGAGCAGTTCTTC. V usage is TRBV7-7 and J usage is TRBJ2-1, with D hard to call. Germline V gene lookup returns CDR1 SSHAT and CDR2 FNYEAQ (reference sequence). The CDR3 runs 13 residues.

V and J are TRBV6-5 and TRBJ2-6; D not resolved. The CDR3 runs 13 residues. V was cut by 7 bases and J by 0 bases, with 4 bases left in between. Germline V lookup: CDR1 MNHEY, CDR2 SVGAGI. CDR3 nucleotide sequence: TGTGCCAGCATAGGCTCTGGGGCCAACGTCCTGACTTTC. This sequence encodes CASIGSGANVLTF.

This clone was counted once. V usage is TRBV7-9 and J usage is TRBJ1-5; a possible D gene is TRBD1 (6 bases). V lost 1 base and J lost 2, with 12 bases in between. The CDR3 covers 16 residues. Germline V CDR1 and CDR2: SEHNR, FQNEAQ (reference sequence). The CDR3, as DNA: TGTGCCAGCAGCTTAGGGGGGGGCAGTGGCAATCAGCCCCAGCATTTT. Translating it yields CASSLGGGSGNQPQHF.

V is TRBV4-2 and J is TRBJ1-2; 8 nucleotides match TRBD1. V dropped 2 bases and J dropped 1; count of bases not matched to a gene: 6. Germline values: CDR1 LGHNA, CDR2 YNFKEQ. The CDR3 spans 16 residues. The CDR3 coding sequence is TGTGCCAGCAGCCAATTCCCGACAGGGGATAACTATGGCTACACCTTC. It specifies CASSQFPTGDNYGYTF.

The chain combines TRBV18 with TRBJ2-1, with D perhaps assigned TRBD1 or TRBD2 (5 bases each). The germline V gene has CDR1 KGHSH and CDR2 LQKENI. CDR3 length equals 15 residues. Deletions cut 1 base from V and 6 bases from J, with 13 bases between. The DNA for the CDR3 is TGTGCCAGCTCACCACGGGGGTATGGGTTCAATGAGCAGTTCTTC. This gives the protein CASSPRGYGFNEQFF.

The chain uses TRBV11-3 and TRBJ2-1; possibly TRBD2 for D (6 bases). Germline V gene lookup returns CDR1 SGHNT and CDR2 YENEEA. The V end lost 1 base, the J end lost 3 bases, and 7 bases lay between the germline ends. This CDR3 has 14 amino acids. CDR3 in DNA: TGTGCCAGCAGCTTAGGGCGGGACTACAATGAGCAGTTCTTC. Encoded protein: CASSLGRDYNEQFF.

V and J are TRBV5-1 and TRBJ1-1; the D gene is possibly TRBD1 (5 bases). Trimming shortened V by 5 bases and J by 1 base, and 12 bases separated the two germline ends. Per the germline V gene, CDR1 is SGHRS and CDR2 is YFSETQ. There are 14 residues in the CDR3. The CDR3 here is CASRPGVENTEAFF. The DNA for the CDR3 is TGCGCCAGCAGACCGGGGGTCGAGAACACTGAAGCTTTCTTT.

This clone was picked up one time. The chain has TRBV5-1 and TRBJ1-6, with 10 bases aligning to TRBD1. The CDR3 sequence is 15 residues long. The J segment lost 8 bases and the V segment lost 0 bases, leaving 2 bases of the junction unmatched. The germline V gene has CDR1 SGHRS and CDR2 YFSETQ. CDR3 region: CASSLVGQGYSPLHF. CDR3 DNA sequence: TGCGCCAGCAGCTTGGTGGGACAGGGGTATTCACCCCTCCACTTT.

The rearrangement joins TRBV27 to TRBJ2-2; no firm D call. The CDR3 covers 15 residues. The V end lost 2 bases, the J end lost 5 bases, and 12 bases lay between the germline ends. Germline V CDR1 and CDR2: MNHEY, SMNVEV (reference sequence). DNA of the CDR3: TGTGCCAGCAGTTTAAATTCACGGGTTACCGGGGAGCTGTTTTTT. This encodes CASSLNSRVTGELFF.

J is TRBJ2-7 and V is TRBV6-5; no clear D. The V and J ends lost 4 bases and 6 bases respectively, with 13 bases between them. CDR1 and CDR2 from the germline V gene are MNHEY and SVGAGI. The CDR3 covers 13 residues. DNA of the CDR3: TGTGCCAGCAGTTTGGGGAAGCTGGGCGAGCAGTACTTC. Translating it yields CASSLGKLGEQYF.

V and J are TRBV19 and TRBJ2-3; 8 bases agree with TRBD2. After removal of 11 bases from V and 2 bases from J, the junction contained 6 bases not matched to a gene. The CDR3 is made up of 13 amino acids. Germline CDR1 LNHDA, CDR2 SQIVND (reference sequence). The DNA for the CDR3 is TGTGCCGGTTCGGGAGGGCTCACAGATACGCAGTATTTT. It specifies CAGSGGLTDTQYF.

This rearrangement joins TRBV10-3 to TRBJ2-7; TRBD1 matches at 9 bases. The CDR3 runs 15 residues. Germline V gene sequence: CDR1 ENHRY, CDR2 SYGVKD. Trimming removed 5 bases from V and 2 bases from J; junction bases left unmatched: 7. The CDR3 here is CAISPGQGITYEQYF. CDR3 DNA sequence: TGTGCCATCAGTCCGGGACAGGGTATTACCTACGAGCAGTACTTC.

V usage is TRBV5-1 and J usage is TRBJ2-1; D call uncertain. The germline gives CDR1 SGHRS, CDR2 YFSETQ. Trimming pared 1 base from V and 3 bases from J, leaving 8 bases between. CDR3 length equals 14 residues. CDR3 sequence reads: CASSLRSLYNEQFF. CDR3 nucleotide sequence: TGCGCCAGCAGCTTGAGATCACTCTACAATGAGCAGTTCTTC.

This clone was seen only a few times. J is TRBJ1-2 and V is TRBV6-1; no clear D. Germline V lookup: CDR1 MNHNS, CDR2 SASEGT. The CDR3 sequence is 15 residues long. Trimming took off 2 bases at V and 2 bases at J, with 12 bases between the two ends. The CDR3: CASSENGRTNYGYTF. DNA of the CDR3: TGTGCCAGCAGTGAAAACGGACGGACGAACTATGGCTACACCTTC.

The CDR3 DNA is TGCGCCAGCAGCTTGGCCGCGCGGGCCTACGAGCAGTACTTC. It specifies CASSLAARAYEQYF. V usage is TRBV5-1 and J usage is TRBJ2-7, with D tentatively TRBD2 (5 bases). Trimming pared 0 bases from V and 2 bases from J, leaving 9 bases between. This CDR3 has 14 residues. Germline V CDR1 and CDR2: SGHRS, YFSETQ.

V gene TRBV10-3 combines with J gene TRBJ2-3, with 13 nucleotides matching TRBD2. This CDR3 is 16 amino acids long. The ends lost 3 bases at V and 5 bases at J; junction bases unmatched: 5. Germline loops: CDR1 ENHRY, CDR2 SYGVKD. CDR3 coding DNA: TGTGCCATCAGTGACCGGACTAGCGGGAGTGGAGATACGCAGTATTTT. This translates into CAISDRTSGSGDTQYF.

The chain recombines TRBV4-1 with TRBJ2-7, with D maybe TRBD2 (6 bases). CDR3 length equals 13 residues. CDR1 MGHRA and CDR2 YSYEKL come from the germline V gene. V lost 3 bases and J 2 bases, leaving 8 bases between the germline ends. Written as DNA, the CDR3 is TGCGCCAGCAGCCACCCGGGAGCCTACGAGCAGTACTTC. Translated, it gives CASSHPGAYEQYF.